This TCR beta chain was sequenced for a study of blood T cell repertoires in COVID-19 (dated by TCRdb to the early 2020s). Looking at the study overall: Samples from collaborators originated in the United States, Italy and Spain and spanned both the acute and convalescent phases of COVID-19. The prospective study material was composed of cDNA or gDNA derived from T cells, B-cell-depleted T cells, or PBMCs. The samples were drawn from two sources: the first 160 participants of the ongoing ImmuneRACE study, and over 1,000 subjects contributed by 6 global collaborators. The repertoires were released in a freely available public database meant as a resource for research on the immune response to SARS-CoV-2. Subjects who had been exposed to COVID-19, were actively infected with it, or had recovered from it provided the deeply sampled blood TCRbeta repertoires that made up the dataset. Sample metadata almost always included a de-identified subject ID, COVID-19 status, age in years and sex. Where HLA class I and class II types were available, the types were taken from metadata supplied by the sample provider, not from assay-based typing.

General study outcomes and caveats: Clinical and demographic metadata were provided uncurated, with the amount varying by source and participant.

TCRbeta CDR3 regions were amplified from genomic DNA by means of the immunoSEQ Assay, a bias-controlled multiplex PCR. Turning to the authors' computational methods: The number of nucleated cells in each sample was estimated by amplification of reference gene primers within the assay. To quantify the absolute abundance of each unique TCRbeta CDR3 rearrangement, sequence reads were collapsed and filtered. For each sample, productive Simpson clonality was calculated as the square root of Simpson's diversity index over productive rearrangements. TCRdb's version of the immuneACCESS table is confined to in-frame rearrangements and falls short of the full clone set. An unresolved V gene accounts for under half of the shortfall where checked; the remainder is of unknown origin. The V and J calls and the clone size are those of that table, but D and trimming were determined from the DNA. The sample data list approximately 500,000 clones, and about 89% of these were observed just once. The top ten constitute about 8% of the sample.

One collaborating source in Seattle enrolled patients during active infection and followed them longitudinally through the course of disease. Each collaborating institution followed its own protocols to collect whole blood in K2EDTA tubes. Collaborator samples were shipped for TCRbeta analysis as frozen whole blood, isolated PBMCs, or DNA extracted from either sample type. The junction shows trimming of 6 bases on V and 1 base on J, plus 13 bases between the germline ends. CDR1 and CDR2 are drawn from the germline V gene: MDHEN, SYDVKM. Measured from the cysteine to the phenylalanine, the CDR3 is 14 residues long. The sequence is cut down to CDR3 DNA, 42 bases in frame from base 1. Comment on this clone: Its binding antigen is unknown. Base qualities are not at hand, and no much larger clone is one base apart.

This receptor chain uses TRBV28 and TRBJ2-7; the D gene is perhaps TRBD2, from 6 matching bases. This TCR came from a woman in her forties or fifties with COVID-19, enrolled during active disease. Sequenced material: peripheral blood. The nucleotide sequence is TGTGCCAGCAGCAGGACCGGGACTTCCTACGAGCAGTACTTC. Its product reads: CASSRTGTSYEQYF. Where the CDR3 stops, the reference TRBV28 and TRBJ2-7 genes take over; the full variable domain is DVKVTQSSRYLVKRTGEKVFLECVQDMDHENMFWYRQDPGLGLRLIYFSYDVKMKEKGDIPEGYSVSREKKERFSLILESASTNQTSMYLCASSRTGTSYEQYFGPGTRLTVT.